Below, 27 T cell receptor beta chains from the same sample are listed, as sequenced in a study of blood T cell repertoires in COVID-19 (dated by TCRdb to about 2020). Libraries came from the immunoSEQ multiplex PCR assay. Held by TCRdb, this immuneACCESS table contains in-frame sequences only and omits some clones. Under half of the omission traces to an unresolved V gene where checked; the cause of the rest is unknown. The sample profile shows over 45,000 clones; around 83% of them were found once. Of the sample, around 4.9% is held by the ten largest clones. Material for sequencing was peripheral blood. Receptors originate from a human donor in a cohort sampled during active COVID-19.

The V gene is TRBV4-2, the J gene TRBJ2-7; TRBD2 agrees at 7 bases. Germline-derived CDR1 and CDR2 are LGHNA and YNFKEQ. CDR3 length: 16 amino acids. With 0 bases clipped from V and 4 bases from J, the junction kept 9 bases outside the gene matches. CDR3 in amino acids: CASSQDFRSGLYEQYF. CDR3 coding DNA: TGTGCCAGCAGCCAAGATTTCCGTAGCGGGTTGTACGAGCAGTACTTC.

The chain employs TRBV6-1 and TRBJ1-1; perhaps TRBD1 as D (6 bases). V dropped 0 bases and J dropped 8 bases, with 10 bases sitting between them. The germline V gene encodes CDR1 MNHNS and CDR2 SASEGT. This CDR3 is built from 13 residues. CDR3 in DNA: TGTGCCAGCAGTGAAGCGTACAGGGAAGAAGCTTTCTTT. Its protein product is CASSEAYREEAFF.

CDR3: CASSQLPTGLNTEAFF. In DNA, the CDR3 is TGCGCCAGCAGCCAACTCCCTACAGGTTTGAACACTGAAGCTTTCTTT. V is TRBV4-1 and J is TRBJ1-1, with D perhaps matching TRBD1 (5 bases). V was trimmed by 2 bases and J by 0 bases, leaving 13 bases between them. The CDR3 spans 16 residues. CDR1 is MGHRA, CDR2 YSYEKL, per germline.

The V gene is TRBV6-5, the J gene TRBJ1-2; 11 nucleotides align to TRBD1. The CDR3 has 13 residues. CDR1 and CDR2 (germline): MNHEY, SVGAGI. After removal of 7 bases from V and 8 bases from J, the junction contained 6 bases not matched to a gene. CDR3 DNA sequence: TGTGCCAGCAAAGGACAGGGGGCGCAAGGCTACACCTTC. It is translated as CASKGQGAQGYTF.

In DNA form, the CDR3 reads TGTGCCAGCAGTCCCCCTAGCGGGGGGCATGACGAGCAGTACTTC. Translation: CASSPPSGGHDEQYF. J is TRBJ2-7 and V is TRBV6-6; TRBD2 agrees at 11 bases. The CDR3 extends over 15 amino acids. Germline V gene data show CDR1 as MNHNY and CDR2 as SVGAGI (reference sequence). The J segment lost 5 bases and the V segment lost 5 bases, leaving 8 bases of the junction unmatched.

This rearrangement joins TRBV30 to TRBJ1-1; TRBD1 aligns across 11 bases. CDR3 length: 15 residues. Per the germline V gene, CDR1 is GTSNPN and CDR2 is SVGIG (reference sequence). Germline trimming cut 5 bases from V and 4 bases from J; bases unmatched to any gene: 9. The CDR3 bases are TGTGCCTGGCGAATGGGGACAGGGGGATCCACTGAAGCTTTCTTT. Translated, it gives CAWRMGTGGSTEAFF.

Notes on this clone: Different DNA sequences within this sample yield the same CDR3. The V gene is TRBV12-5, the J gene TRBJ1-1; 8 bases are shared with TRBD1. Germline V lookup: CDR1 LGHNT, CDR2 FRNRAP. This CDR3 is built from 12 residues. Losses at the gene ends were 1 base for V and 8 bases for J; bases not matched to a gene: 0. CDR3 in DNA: TGTGCTAGTGGTTTGGACAGGGGGGAAGCTTTCTTT. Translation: CASGLDRGEAFF.

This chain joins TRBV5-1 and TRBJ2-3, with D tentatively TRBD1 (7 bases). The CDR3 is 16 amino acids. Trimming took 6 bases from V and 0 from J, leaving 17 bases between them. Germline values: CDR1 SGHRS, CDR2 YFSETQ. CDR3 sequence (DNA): TGCGCCAGCACCGCTCAGGGGGGCCCTAGCACAGATACGCAGTATTTT. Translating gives CASTAQGGPSTDTQYF. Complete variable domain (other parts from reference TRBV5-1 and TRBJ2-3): KAGVTQTPRYLIKTRGQQVTLSCSPISGHRSVSWYQQTPGQGLQFLFEYFSETQRNKGNFPGRFSGRQFSNSRSEMNVSTLELGDSALYLCASTAQGGPSTDTQYFGPGTRLTVL.

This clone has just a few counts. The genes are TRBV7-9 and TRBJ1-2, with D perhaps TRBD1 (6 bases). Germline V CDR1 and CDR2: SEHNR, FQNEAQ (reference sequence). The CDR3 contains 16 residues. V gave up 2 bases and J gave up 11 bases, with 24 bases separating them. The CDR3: CASSLPGAQLPAGYTF. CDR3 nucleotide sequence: TGTGCCAGCAGCTTACCAGGGGCCCAGCTCCCAGCCGGTTACACCTTC. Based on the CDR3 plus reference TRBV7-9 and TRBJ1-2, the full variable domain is DTGVSQNPRHKITKRGQNVTFRCDPISEHNRLYWYRQTLGQGPEFLTYFQNEAQLEKSRLLSDRFSAERPKGSFSTLEIQRTEQGDSAMYLCASSLPGAQLPAGYTFGSGTRLTVV.

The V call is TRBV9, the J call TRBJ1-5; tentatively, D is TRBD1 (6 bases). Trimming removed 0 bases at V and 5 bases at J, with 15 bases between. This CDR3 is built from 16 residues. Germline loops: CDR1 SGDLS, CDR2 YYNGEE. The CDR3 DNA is TGTGCCAGCAGCGTAGCAACCAGGGGAGGGGATCAGCCCCAGCATTTT. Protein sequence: CASSVATRGGDQPQHF.

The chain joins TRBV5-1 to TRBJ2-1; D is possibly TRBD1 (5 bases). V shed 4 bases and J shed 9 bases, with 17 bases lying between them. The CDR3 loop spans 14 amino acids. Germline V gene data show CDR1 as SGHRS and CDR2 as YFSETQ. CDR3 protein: CASSPDGPQGEQFF. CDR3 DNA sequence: TGCGCCAGCAGCCCGGACGGACCCCAGGGTGAGCAGTTCTTC.

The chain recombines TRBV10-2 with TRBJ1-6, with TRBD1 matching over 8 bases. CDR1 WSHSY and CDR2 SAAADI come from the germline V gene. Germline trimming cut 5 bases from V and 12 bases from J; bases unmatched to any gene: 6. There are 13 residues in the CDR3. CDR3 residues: CASSPGQGVPLHF. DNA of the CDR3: TGCGCCAGCAGTCCAGGACAGGGCGTACCCCTCCACTTT.

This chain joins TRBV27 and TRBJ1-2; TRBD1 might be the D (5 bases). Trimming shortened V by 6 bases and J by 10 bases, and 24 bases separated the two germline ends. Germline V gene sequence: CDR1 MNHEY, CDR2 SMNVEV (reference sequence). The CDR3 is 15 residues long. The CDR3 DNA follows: TGTGCCAGCAGCCGACATGGGGCCACAACCAGCCTCTACACCTTC. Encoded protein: CASSRHGATTSLYTF.

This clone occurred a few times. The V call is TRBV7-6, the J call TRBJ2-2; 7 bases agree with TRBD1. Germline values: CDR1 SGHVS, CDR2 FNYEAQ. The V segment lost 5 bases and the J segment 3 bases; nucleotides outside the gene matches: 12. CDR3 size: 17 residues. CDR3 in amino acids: CASSRPRTGTDTGELFF. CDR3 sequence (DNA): TGTGCCAGCAGCCGACCCCGAACCGGGACAGACACCGGGGAGCTGTTTTTT.

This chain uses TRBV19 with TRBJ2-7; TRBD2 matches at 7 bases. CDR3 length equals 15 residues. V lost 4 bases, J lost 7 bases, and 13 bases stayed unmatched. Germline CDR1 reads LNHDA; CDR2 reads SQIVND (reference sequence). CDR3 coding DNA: TGTGCCAGTAGTAGAAGCGGGGAAGGACGTTGGGAGCAGTACTTC. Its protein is CASSRSGEGRWEQYF.

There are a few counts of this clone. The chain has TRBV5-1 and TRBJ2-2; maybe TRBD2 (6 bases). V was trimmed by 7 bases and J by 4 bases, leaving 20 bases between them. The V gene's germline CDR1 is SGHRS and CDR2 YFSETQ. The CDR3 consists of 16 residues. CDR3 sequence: CASCRWGDGLTGELFF. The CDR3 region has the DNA TGCGCCAGCTGCCGTTGGGGGGACGGGCTCACCGGGGAGCTGTTTTTT.

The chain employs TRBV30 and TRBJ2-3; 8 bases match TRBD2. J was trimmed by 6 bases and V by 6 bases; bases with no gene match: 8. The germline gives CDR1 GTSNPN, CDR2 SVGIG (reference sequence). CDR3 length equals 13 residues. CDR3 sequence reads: CACSPGGPDTQYF. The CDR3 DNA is TGTGCCTGCTCACCGGGGGGGCCTGATACGCAGTATTTT.

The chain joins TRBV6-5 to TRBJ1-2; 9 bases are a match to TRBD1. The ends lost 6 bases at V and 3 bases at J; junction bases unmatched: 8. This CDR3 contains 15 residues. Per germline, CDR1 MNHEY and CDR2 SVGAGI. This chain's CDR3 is CASSLRTGAYYGYTF. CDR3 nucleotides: TGTGCCAGCAGCCTCCGGACAGGGGCCTACTATGGCTACACCTTC.

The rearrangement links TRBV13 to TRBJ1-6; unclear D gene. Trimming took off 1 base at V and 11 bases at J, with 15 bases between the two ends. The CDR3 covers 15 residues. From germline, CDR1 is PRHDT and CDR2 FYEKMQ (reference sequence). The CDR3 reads CASSLDPRIEPPLHF. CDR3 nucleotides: TGTGCCAGCAGCTTAGATCCCAGAATTGAACCACCCCTCCACTTT.

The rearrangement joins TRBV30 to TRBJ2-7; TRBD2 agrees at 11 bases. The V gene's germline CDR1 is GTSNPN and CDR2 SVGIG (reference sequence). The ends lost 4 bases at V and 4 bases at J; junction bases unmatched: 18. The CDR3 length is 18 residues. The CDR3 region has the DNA TGTGCCTGGAATGACCCGGGACTAGCGGCATTGTTTAGTTACGAGCAGTACTTC. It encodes CAWNDPGLAALFSYEQYF.

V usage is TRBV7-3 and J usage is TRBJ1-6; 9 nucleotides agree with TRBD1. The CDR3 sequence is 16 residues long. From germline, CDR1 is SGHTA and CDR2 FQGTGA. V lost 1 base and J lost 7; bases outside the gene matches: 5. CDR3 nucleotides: TGTGCCAGCAGCTTAAGGGACAGGGCGATCAATTCACCCCTCCACTTT. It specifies CASSLRDRAINSPLHF.

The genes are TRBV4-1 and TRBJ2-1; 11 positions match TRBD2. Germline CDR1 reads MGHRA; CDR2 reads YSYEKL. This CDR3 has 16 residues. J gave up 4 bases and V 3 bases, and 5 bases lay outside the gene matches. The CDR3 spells CASSHKTSGAYNEQFF. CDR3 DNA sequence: TGCGCCAGCAGCCATAAGACTAGCGGGGCATACAATGAGCAGTTCTTC.

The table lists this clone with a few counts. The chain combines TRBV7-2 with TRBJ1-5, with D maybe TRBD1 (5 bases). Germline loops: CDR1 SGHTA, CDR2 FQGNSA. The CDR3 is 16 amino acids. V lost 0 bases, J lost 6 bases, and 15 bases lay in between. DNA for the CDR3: TGTGCCAGCAGCTTAGCCGGGGGGACCCTTCCTCAGCCCCAGCATTTT. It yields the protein CASSLAGGTLPQPQHF.

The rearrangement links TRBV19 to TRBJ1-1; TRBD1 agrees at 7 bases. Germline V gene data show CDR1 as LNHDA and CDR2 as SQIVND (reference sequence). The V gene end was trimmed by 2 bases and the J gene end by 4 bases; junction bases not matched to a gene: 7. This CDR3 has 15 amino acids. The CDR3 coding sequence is TGTGCCAGTAGTATAAGAACAGGGGTGGCCACTGAAGCTTTCTTT. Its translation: CASSIRTGVATEAFF. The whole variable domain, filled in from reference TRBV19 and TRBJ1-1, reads DGGITQSPKYLFRKEGQNVTLSCEQNLNHDAMYWYRQDPGQGLRLIYYSQIVNDFQKGDIAEGYSVSREKKESFPLTVTSAQKNPTAFYLCASSIRTGVATEAFFGQGTRLTVV.

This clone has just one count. The CDR3 loop reads CASSLGPLAGGNEQFF. Here the CDR3 DNA reads TGCGCCAGCAGCTTGGGACCCCTAGCGGGGGGAAATGAGCAGTTCTTC. This chain links TRBV5-1 with TRBJ2-1; 11 bases fit TRBD2. Losses at the gene ends were 0 bases for V and 7 bases for J; bases not matched to a gene: 6. CDR1 is SGHRS and CDR2 is YFSETQ in the germline V gene. CDR3 length: 16 residues.

CDR3 amino acids: CASMRDRVYEQYF. CDR3 nucleotides: TGTGCCAGCATGAGGGACAGGGTCTACGAGCAGTACTTC. V gene TRBV2 combines with J gene TRBJ2-7, with 9 positions matching TRBD1. The length of the CDR3 is 13 residues. From germline, CDR1 is SNHLY and CDR2 FYNNEI. Losses at the gene ends were 7 bases for V and 3 bases for J; bases not matched to a gene: 4.

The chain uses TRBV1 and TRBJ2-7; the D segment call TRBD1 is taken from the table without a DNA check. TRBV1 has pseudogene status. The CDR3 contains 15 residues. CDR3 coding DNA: TGCACCAGCAGCCAAGTATGGACCAGGGGCTACGAGCAGTACTTC. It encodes CTSSQVWTRGYEQYF.